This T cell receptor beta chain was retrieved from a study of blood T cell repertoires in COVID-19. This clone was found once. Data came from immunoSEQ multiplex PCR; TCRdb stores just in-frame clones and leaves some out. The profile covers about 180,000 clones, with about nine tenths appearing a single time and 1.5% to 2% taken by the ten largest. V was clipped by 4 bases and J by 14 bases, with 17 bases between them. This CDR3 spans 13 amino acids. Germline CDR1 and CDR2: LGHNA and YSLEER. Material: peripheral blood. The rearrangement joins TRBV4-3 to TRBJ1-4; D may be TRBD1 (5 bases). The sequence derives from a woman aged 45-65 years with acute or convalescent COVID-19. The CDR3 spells CASSLYSGDSLFF. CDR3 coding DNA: TGCGCCAGCAGCCTTTATTCCGGCGACAGCCTGTTTTTT.